Following are 3 T cell receptor beta chains from one sample sequenced in a study of cytomegalovirus exposure and HLA in healthy donors. TCRdb's table, derived via immunoSEQ multiplex PCR, lists solely in-frame clones and lacks some. This sample has around 95,000 clones, with around 84% found just once. The sample comprised PBMCs. The receptors here all came from a man between 18 and 29 years old in good health and CMV-seropositive.

The gene calls are TRBV29-1 and TRBJ2-5; 7 nucleotides align to TRBD2. From germline, CDR1 is SQVTM and CDR2 ANQGSEA. This CDR3 has 14 residues. V was pared by 5 bases and J by 2 bases, with 8 bases of the junction left unmatched. CDR3 protein: CSVWDYQTQETQYF. The CDR3 DNA sequence: TGCAGCGTTTGGGACTATCAGACGCAAGAGACCCAGTACTTC.

The chain couples TRBV11-3 to TRBJ1-1; TRBD1 aligns across 7 bases. There are 15 residues in the CDR3. The germline CDR1 and CDR2 sequences are SGHNT and YENEEA. J lost 4 bases, V lost 1 base, and 6 bases had no gene match. The CDR3 DNA reads TGTGCCAGCAGCTTAGCGGCAGGGGGATCCACTGAAGCTTTCTTT. It translates to CASSLAAGGSTEAFF.

The rearrangement links TRBV27 to TRBJ2-5, with D maybe TRBD2 (6 bases). Germline assignment: CDR1 MNHEY and CDR2 SMNVEV (reference sequence). With 3 bases removed from V and 3 bases from J, the gap between germline ends came to 11 bases. The CDR3 contains 14 residues. DNA for the CDR3: TGTGCCAGCAGTTTTCGGGGGACTGAAGAGACCCAGTACTTC. Protein sequence: CASSFRGTEETQYF.